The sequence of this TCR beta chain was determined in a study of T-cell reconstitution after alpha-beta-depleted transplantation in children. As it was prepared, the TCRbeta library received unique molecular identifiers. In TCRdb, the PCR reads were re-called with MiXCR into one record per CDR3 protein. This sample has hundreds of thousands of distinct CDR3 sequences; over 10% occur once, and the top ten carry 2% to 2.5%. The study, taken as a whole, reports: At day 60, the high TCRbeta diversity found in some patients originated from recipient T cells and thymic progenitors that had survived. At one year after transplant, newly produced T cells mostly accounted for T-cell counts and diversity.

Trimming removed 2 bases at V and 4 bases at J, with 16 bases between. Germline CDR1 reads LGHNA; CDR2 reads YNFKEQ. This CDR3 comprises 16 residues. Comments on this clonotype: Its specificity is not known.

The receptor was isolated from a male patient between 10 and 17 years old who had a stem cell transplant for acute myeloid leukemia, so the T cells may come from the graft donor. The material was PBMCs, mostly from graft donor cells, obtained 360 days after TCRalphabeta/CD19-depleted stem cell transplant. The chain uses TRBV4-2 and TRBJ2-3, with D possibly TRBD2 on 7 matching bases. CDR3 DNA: TGTGCCAGCAGCCAACCCGTCGGGGGGCTAGCAGATACGCAGTATTTT. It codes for CASSQPVGGLADTQYF.